This entry lists 21 T cell receptor beta chains sequenced from one sample in a study of T cell responses to AZD1222 COVID-19 vaccine. Clones were sequenced by immunoSEQ multiplex PCR, and TCRdb holds only the in-frame ones, with some missing. This table has around 110,000 clones, around 90% appearing once. Sequences were derived from peripheral blood, sampled 28 days after the second AZD1222 dose. The receptors shown here come from an adult who received the AZD1222 COVID-19 vaccine.

This clone has only one observation. The rearrangement links TRBV2 to TRBJ1-5, with D tentatively TRBD1 (6 bases). Trimming took off 7 bases at V and 4 bases at J, with 8 bases between the two ends. The CDR3 has 12 amino acids. Looked up from germline, CDR1 is SNHLY and CDR2 is FYNNEI. CDR3 protein: CASTQGNQPQHF. In nucleotides, the CDR3 is TGTGCCAGCACTCAGGGGAATCAGCCCCAGCATTTT.

The rearrangement joins TRBV9 to TRBJ2-3, with D possibly TRBD2 on 5 matching bases. V lost 0 bases and J 4 bases, leaving 21 bases between the germline ends. Looked up from germline, CDR1 is SGDLS and CDR2 is YYNGEE. The CDR3 covers 18 residues. Here the CDR3 reads CASSVAGSRGSGADTQYF. CDR3 nucleotide sequence: TGTGCCAGCAGCGTAGCGGGATCGAGAGGATCTGGGGCAGATACGCAGTATTTT.

J is TRBJ1-4 and V is TRBV19; the D gene is possibly TRBD1 (6 bases). Germline loops: CDR1 LNHDA, CDR2 SQIVND (reference sequence). CDR3 size: 14 residues. The ends were cut back, 7 bases at V and 10 bases at J, with 19 bases in the middle. CDR3 sequence reads: CASTSGASRGKLFF. The CDR3 DNA sequence: TGTGCCAGTACCTCAGGGGCCTCCCGGGGAAAACTGTTTTTT. Full variable domain (rest looked up from reference TRBV19 and TRBJ1-4): DGGITQSPKYLFRKEGQNVTLSCEQNLNHDAMYWYRQDPGQGLRLIYYSQIVNDFQKGDIAEGYSVSREKKESFPLTVTSAQKNPTAFYLCASTSGASRGKLFFGSGTQLSVL.

The V gene is TRBV4-1, the J gene TRBJ1-1; a possible D gene is TRBD1 (5 bases). V was clipped by 0 bases and J by 11 bases, with 16 bases between them. From germline, CDR1 is MGHRA and CDR2 YSYEKL. This CDR3 comprises 14 residues. The chain's CDR3 is CASSQEGVVRAAFF. The CDR3 bases are TGCGCCAGCAGCCAAGAGGGGGTGGTCCGGGCGGCTTTCTTT.

This clone was observed a single time. The genes are TRBV5-4 and TRBJ1-1; possibly TRBD1 for D (6 bases). CDR3 size: 15 residues. CDR1 is SGHNT, CDR2 YYREEE, per germline (reference sequence). V was cut by 2 bases and J by 1 base, with 12 bases left in between. In DNA form, the CDR3 reads TGTGCCAGCAGCTTCCGGGACACCCCGAACACTGAAGCTTTCTTT. This encodes CASSFRDTPNTEAFF.

With regard to this clone: Other DNA variants within this sample encode the same CDR3. The rearrangement uses TRBV5-1 and TRBJ2-1; TRBD2 agrees at 10 bases. The CDR3 sequence is 13 residues long. V lost 7 bases to trimming and J lost 8 bases; unmatched junction nucleotides: 6. The germline V gene encodes CDR1 SGHRS and CDR2 YFSETQ. CDR3 sequence (DNA): TGCGCCAGCTCTAGCGGGAGCGGGGATGAGCAGTTCTTC. Its translation: CASSSGSGDEQFF.

The gene calls are TRBV28 and TRBJ2-6; D is possibly TRBD1 or TRBD2 (7 bases each). Germline V lookup: CDR1 MDHEN, CDR2 SYDVKM. V shed 2 bases and J shed 0 bases, with 17 bases lying between them. CDR3 length: 19 amino acids. The CDR3 protein is CASSLPFQGGFSGANVLTF. The CDR3 DNA reads TGTGCCAGCAGTTTACCCTTCCAGGGGGGGTTCTCTGGGGCCAACGTCCTGACTTTC.

CDR3 sequence: CASGLDRGLANTEAFF. The CDR3 DNA follows: TGTGCTAGTGGTCTCGACAGGGGGCTAGCGAACACTGAAGCTTTCTTT. This chain joins TRBV12-5 and TRBJ1-1, with TRBD1 matching over 10 bases. Unmatched junction bases numbered 7, after V lost 5 bases and J lost 1 base. The germline V gene has CDR1 LGHNT and CDR2 FRNRAP. The CDR3 spans 16 residues.

This clone was picked up a small number of times. This chain links TRBV19 with TRBJ2-7, with 7 bases lining up with TRBD1. Losses at the gene ends were 3 bases for V and 5 bases for J; bases not matched to a gene: 1. CDR1 LNHDA and CDR2 SQIVND come from the germline V gene (reference sequence). The CDR3 has 12 amino acids. Here the CDR3 reads CASSMTGNEQYF. In DNA form, the CDR3 reads TGTGCCAGTAGTATGACAGGGAACGAGCAGTACTTC.

The chain couples TRBV11-2 to TRBJ2-3; D is ambiguous. The CDR3 totals 16 residues. The V end lost 0 bases, the J end lost 4 bases, and 14 bases lay between the germline ends. Germline CDR1 and CDR2: SGHAT and FQNNGV. The DNA for the CDR3 is TGTGCCAGCAGCTTAGAGCCCAGTATAGGGTCAGATACGCAGTATTTT. Encoded protein: CASSLEPSIGSDTQYF. The full variable domain, rest sourced from reference TRBV11-2 and TRBJ2-3, is EAGVAQSPRYKIIEKRQSVAFWCNPISGHATLYWYQQILGQGPKLLIQFQNNGVVDDSQLPKDRFSAERLKGVDSTLKIQPAKLEDSAVYLCASSLEPSIGSDTQYFGPGTRLTVL.

This clone was picked up one time. The gene calls are TRBV5-1 and TRBJ2-5; perhaps TRBD1 as D (6 bases). Germline-derived CDR1 and CDR2 are SGHRS and YFSETQ. The CDR3 is 17 amino acids. V was shortened by 2 bases and J by 2 bases, with 19 bases between the two germline ends. Written as DNA, the CDR3 is TGCGCCAGCAGCTTATGGGGAGTGGGGGCAGGACAAGAGACCCAGTACTTC. Translating gives CASSLWGVGAGQETQYF. The whole variable domain, filled in from reference TRBV5-1 and TRBJ2-5, reads KAGVTQTPRYLIKTRGQQVTLSCSPISGHRSVSWYQQTPGQGLQFLFEYFSETQRNKGNFPGRFSGRQFSNSRSEMNVSTLELGDSALYLCASSLWGVGAGQETQYFGPGTRLLVL.

The chain is built from TRBV2 and TRBJ1-3; perhaps TRBD1 as D (5 bases). With 5 bases removed from V and 0 bases from J, the gap between germline ends came to 14 bases. Germline CDR1 and CDR2: SNHLY and FYNNEI. This CDR3 has 16 residues. CDR3 sequence (DNA): TGTGCCAGCAGTCCGCAGGGTGGCTCCTCTGGAAACACCATATATTTT. This translates into CASSPQGGSSGNTIYF.

The chain recombines TRBV7-6 with TRBJ2-7, with 10 bases fitting TRBD2. Per the germline V gene, CDR1 is SGHVS and CDR2 is FNYEAQ. The CDR3 contains 15 residues. J lost 5 bases, V lost 4 bases, and 8 bases had no gene match. CDR3: CASSSPQREGNEQYF. The CDR3 coding sequence is TGTGCCAGCAGCTCGCCGCAGCGGGAGGGTAACGAGCAGTACTTC.

This chain joins TRBV6-2 or TRBV6-3 and TRBJ2-5; D is tentatively TRBD1 or TRBD2 (6 bases each). The CDR3 is 16 residues long. Trimming cost V 4 bases and J 3 bases, with 18 bases left between them. The germline CDR1 and CDR2 sequences are MNHEY and SVGEGT. As DNA, the CDR3 is TGTGCCAGCAGTTCCATGAGAAGGGGGGCAGAAGAGACCCAGTACTTC. This gives the protein CASSSMRRGAEETQYF.

The chain employs TRBV24-1 and TRBJ1-2; D not certain. Germline V gene sequence: CDR1 KGHDR, CDR2 SFDVKD. V lost 3 bases, J lost 1 base, and 8 bases lay in between. This CDR3 spans 14 amino acids. CDR3 in amino acids: CATSDTALNYGYTF. The CDR3, as DNA: TGTGCCACCAGTGATACGGCGCTTAACTATGGCTACACCTTC.

The chain has TRBV19 and TRBJ1-5, with no clear D. This CDR3 spans 15 amino acids. V shed 3 bases and J shed 1 base, with 10 bases lying between them. CDR1 and CDR2 from the germline V gene are LNHDA and SQIVND (reference sequence). CDR3 bases: TGTGCCAGTAGTATGGGCCAGAGAAGCAATCAGCCCCAGCATTTT. Its protein product is CASSMGQRSNQPQHF.

V and J are TRBV5-1 and TRBJ1-1; D unresolved. CDR3 size: 12 residues. Germline V gene sequence: CDR1 SGHRS, CDR2 YFSETQ. V was cut by 2 bases and J by 1 base, with 3 bases left in between. CDR3 in amino acids: CASSFANTEAFF. The CDR3 nucleotides read TGCGCCAGCAGCTTTGCGAACACTGAAGCTTTCTTT.

This chain uses TRBV5-1 with TRBJ1-2; 9 positions match TRBD1. Germline V gene lookup returns CDR1 SGHRS and CDR2 YFSETQ. This CDR3 contains 13 residues. With V trimmed by 4 bases and J by 7 bases, 5 bases remained unmatched. CDR3 residues: CASSPGQGFGYTF. CDR3 nucleotides: TGCGCCAGCAGCCCCGGACAGGGGTTTGGCTACACCTTC.

The chain carries TRBV2 and TRBJ2-1, with TRBD2 matching 7 bases. This CDR3 comprises 15 residues. Germline values: CDR1 SNHLY, CDR2 FYNNEI. The V segment lost 1 base and the J segment 2 bases; nucleotides outside the gene matches: 2. The CDR3 region has the DNA TGTGCCAGCAGTGAAGGAAGCGGGGCCTACAATGAGCAGTTCTTC. Translation gives CASSEGSGAYNEQFF.

V usage is TRBV28 and J usage is TRBJ1-5, with D perhaps TRBD1 (5 bases). V shed 10 bases and J shed 4 bases, with 14 bases lying between them. This CDR3 comprises 13 residues. The germline V gene has CDR1 MDHEN and CDR2 SYDVKM. Here the CDR3 DNA reads TGTGCCACCAGGAGGCAGGGTAATCAGCCCCAGCATTTT. It encodes CATRRQGNQPQHF.

The chain uses TRBV3-1 (or the pseudogene TRBV3-2) and TRBJ2-3, with D possibly matching TRBD2 (5 bases). Deletions cut 4 bases from V and 5 bases from J, with 13 bases between. CDR1 and CDR2 (germline): LGHDT, YNNKEL (reference sequence). This CDR3 is 14 amino acids long. This CDR3 reads CASSPLSSVDTQYF. The CDR3 bases are TGTGCCAGCAGCCCCCTGAGTAGCGTAGATACGCAGTATTTT.